The 19 T cell receptor beta chains in this list originate from one sample, sequenced in a study of T cells in Graves' hyperthyroidism and ophthalmopathy. RNA transcripts yielded amplified TCR beta CDR3 regions. HTBI primers were the set used in a first-round RT-PCR of the TCR CDR3. MiXCR, run by TCRdb on the multiplex PCR reads, gives a single entry per CDR3 protein. Of roughly 180,000 distinct CDR3 sequences in the sample, about a sixth are singletons; the top ten hold around 29%. Specimen: blood. These receptors originate from a woman aged 45-65 years with Graves' hyperthyroidism.

This clonotype was recorded many times. J is TRBJ1-5 and V is TRBV28, with D possibly TRBD1 on 6 matching bases. Germline-derived CDR1 and CDR2 are MDHEN and SYDVKM. CDR3 length equals 16 residues. Deletions cut 3 bases from V and 9 bases from J, with 21 bases between. CDR3 DNA: TGTGCCAGCAGTTTGGGGGGCAGCACCAGGTTAGGGCCCCAGCATTTT. Translation gives CASSLGGSTRLGPQHF.

In its sample, this clonotype was seen many times. This sequence joins TRBV16 and TRBJ1-5; D call uncertain. CDR3 length: 13 amino acids. Germline lookup yields CDR1 KGHSY and CDR2 FQNENV. Trimming removed 2 bases from V and 9 bases from J, with 11 bases in between. CDR3: CASSQLETGPQHF. CDR3 DNA sequence: TGTGCCAGCAGCCAACTTGAAACGGGGCCCCAGCATTTT.

The chain carries TRBV6-2 or TRBV6-3 and TRBJ2-7; 14 nucleotides line up with TRBD2. In germline, CDR1 is MNHEY, CDR2 SVGEGT. J gave up 6 bases and V 2 bases, and 0 bases lay outside the gene matches. The CDR3 contains 14 residues. CDR3 region: CASSYGTSGGEQYF. CDR3 in DNA: TGTGCCAGCAGTTACGGGACTAGCGGGGGCGAGCAGTACTTC.

The sample holds many counts of this clonotype. The CDR3 loop is CASSEEGTQNSPLHF. CDR3 sequence (DNA): TGTGCCAGCAGTGAAGAGGGGACCCAAAATTCACCCCTCCACTTT. The rearrangement uses TRBV2 and TRBJ1-6, with D perhaps TRBD1 (5 bases). Trimming removed 1 base from V and 7 bases from J, with 11 bases in between. The CDR3 runs 15 residues. In germline, CDR1 is SNHLY, CDR2 FYNNEI.

This clonotype was recorded at least ten times. The J gene is TRBJ2-1, the V gene TRBV24-1, with no clear D. V lost 2 bases and J 10 bases, leaving 11 bases between the germline ends. Germline CDR1 and CDR2: KGHDR and SFDVKD. There are 13 residues in the CDR3. CDR3 bases: TGTGCCACCAGTGATTCCCTTTTCAGGGAGCAGTTCTTC. This codes for CATSDSLFREQFF.

This clonotype was counted many times. The chain has TRBV28 and TRBJ1-5; D unresolved. Germline CDR1 is MDHEN and CDR2 is SYDVKM. The CDR3 has 16 residues. Trimming shortened V by 3 bases and J by 0 bases, and 12 bases separated the two germline ends. This CDR3 is CASSFRRWYSNQPQHF. CDR3 in DNA: TGTGCCAGCAGTTTCCGACGGTGGTATAGCAATCAGCCCCAGCATTTT.

This clonotype occurred many times. The chain couples TRBV6-1 to TRBJ2-1; D is ambiguous. Trimming pared 6 bases from V and 5 bases from J, leaving 11 bases between. There are 13 residues in the CDR3. The germline gives CDR1 MNHNS, CDR2 SASEGT. The CDR3 nucleotides are TGTGCCAGCAGGTCTGGCGGAGACAATGAGCAGTTCTTC. Protein sequence: CASRSGGDNEQFF.

In this sample, this clonotype turned up many times. The chain carries TRBV2 and TRBJ2-3, with D uncertain. V dropped 7 bases and J dropped 1 base, with 12 bases sitting between them. This CDR3 region has 14 residues. Per germline, CDR1 SNHLY and CDR2 FYNNEI. The CDR3 sequence: CASNSAMGTDTQYF. The CDR3 nucleotides are TGTGCCAGCAACTCAGCTATGGGCACAGATACGCAGTATTTT. The whole variable domain, filled in from reference TRBV2 and TRBJ2-3, reads EPEVTQTPSHQVTQMGQEVILRCVPISNHLYFYWYRQILGQKVEFLVSFYNNEISEKSEIFDDQFSVERPDGSNFTLKIRSTKLEDSAMYFCASNSAMGTDTQYFGPGTRLTVL.

This clonotype was seen repeatedly, ten times or more. The rearrangement links TRBV7-2 to TRBJ2-7, with D unresolved. Germline V gene sequence: CDR1 SGHTA, CDR2 FQGNSA. V lost 5 bases to trimming and J lost 3 bases, with 11 bases between them. This CDR3 is built from 13 residues. The CDR3 coding sequence is TGTGCCAGCAGCGCCCAATTGATCTACGAGCAGTACTTC. Translation: CASSAQLIYEQYF.

This clonotype was detected a few times. A single base separates this from a much larger clone, so it may be a read error. V is TRBV12-5 and J is TRBJ2-3; D unresolved. Per germline, CDR1 LGHNT and CDR2 FRNRAP. The CDR3 sequence is 14 residues long. The CDR3 DNA is TGTGCTAATGGTTTGGGTGGGGGCACAGATACGCAGTATTTT. This translates into CANGLGGGTDTQYF.

The sample holds many counts of this clonotype. The chain links TRBV5-1 to TRBJ1-4; a possible D gene is TRBD1 (6 bases). The V gene's germline CDR1 is SGHRS and CDR2 YFSETQ. The CDR3 contains 15 residues. With 0 bases removed from V and 3 bases from J, the gap between germline ends came to 9 bases. Written as DNA, the CDR3 is TGCGCCAGCAGCTTGGTGGCAGGGGCTAATGAAAAACTGTTTTTT. This encodes CASSLVAGANEKLFF.

In its sample, this clonotype was seen many times. The rearrangement links TRBV10-3 to TRBJ1-1; D is undetermined. There are 13 residues in the CDR3. With 6 bases removed from V and 3 bases from J, the gap between germline ends came to 11 bases. The germline gives CDR1 ENHRY, CDR2 SYGVKD. The CDR3 region has the DNA TGTGCCATCAGATCCCTTGGGGACACTGAAGCTTTCTTT. It yields the protein CAIRSLGDTEAFF.

This clonotype was observed many times. This chain's CDR3 is CASSRGTGNQPQHF. The DNA of the CDR3 is TGTGCCAGCAGCCGCGGGACAGGGAATCAGCCCCAGCATTTT. The gene calls are TRBV3-1 and TRBJ1-5; TRBD1 aligns across 9 bases. CDR1 LGHDT and CDR2 YNNKEL come from the germline V gene (reference sequence). The ends lost 4 bases at V and 4 bases at J; junction bases unmatched: 2. The length of the CDR3 is 14 residues. Together with reference TRBV3-1 and TRBJ1-5, the CDR3 gives the full variable domain: DTAVSQTPKYLVTQMGNDKSIKCEQNLGHDTMYWYKQDSKKFLKIMFSYNNKELIINETVPNRFSPKSPDKAHLNLHINSLELGDSAVYFCASSRGTGNQPQHFGDGTRLSIL.

Many counts were recorded for this clonotype. The J gene is TRBJ2-1, the V gene TRBV19, with 7 nucleotides matching TRBD2. Germline CDR1 LNHDA, CDR2 SQIVND (reference sequence). J was trimmed by 4 bases and V by 1 base; bases with no gene match: 7. The CDR3 contains 16 residues. The CDR3 DNA reads as TGTGCCAGTAGTATAGTCCGGGACTACACATACAATGAGCAGTTCTTC. Encoded protein: CASSIVRDYTYNEQFF.

Notes on this clonotype: A much larger clone lies a single base off, so this may be a read error. CDR3 loop: CASSLLQGAMAGEPFF. CDR3 sequence (DNA): TGTGCCAGCAGCTTACTCCAGGGGGCGATGGCCGGGGAGCCGTTTTTT. The chain recombines TRBV11-2 with TRBJ2-2; TRBD1 matches 8 bases. The CDR3 length is 16 residues. Per germline, CDR1 SGHAT and CDR2 FQNNGV.

This clonotype was recorded many times. The genes are TRBV7-9 and TRBJ2-2; D not certain. Germline-derived CDR1 and CDR2 are SEHNR and FQNEAQ (reference sequence). V was trimmed by 4 bases and J by 1 base, leaving 7 bases between them. The CDR3 sequence is 14 residues long. CDR3 DNA sequence: TGTGCCAGCAGCTCAACCGGGAACACCGGGGAGCTGTTTTTT. Encoded protein: CASSSTGNTGELFF.

The chain employs TRBV2 and TRBJ2-7; 7 bases fit TRBD2. In germline, CDR1 is SNHLY, CDR2 FYNNEI. The ends lost 7 bases at V and 6 bases at J; junction bases unmatched: 12. The length of the CDR3 is 14 residues. CDR3 residues: CASKEGGPSSEQYF. Written as DNA, the CDR3 is TGTGCCAGCAAGGAGGGAGGGCCGTCGAGCGAGCAGTACTTC.

This clonotype occurred many times. The chain uses TRBV12-3 or TRBV12-4 and TRBJ2-1, with 12 bases identical to TRBD2. The ends lost 7 bases at V and 6 bases at J; junction bases unmatched: 7. The CDR3 contains 15 residues. The CDR3 protein is CASTQASGGANEQFF. In DNA form, the CDR3 reads TGTGCCAGCACCCAGGCTAGCGGGGGGGCCAATGAGCAGTTCTTC.

This clonotype came up many times. V gene TRBV7-2 combines with J gene TRBJ1-3; D unclear. The CDR3 is made up of 16 amino acids. Germline V CDR1 and CDR2: SGHTA, FQGNSA. V gave up 4 bases and J gave up 0 bases, with 13 bases separating them. The CDR3, as DNA: TGTGCCAGCAGCTCCCCGACGGATTTCTCTGGAAACACCATATATTTT. It translates to CASSSPTDFSGNTIYF.